This is a list of T cell receptor beta chains from one sample in a study of T cells expressing NK-cell markers. TCRdb reprocessed the 5' RACE reads and stores each CDR3 protein as one record, lacking DNA. The ten most abundant clones cover 7.3% of a sample with 400,000 to 450,000 distinct CDR3 sequences. The specimen sequenced was blood T cells: a sorted CD56 or NKG2C T cell subset, CD4+ or CD8+ T cells, or bulk PBMC T cells (not recorded which). These receptors all stem from a woman aged 18-69 years in good health. Each CDR3 is given with its conserved first and last residue.

j_gene | v_gene | CDR3aa
TRBJ2-3 | TRBV4-3 | CASSQDSGDTQYF
TRBJ1-2 | TRBV5-1 | CASRAGTGGIYGYTF
TRBJ2-7 | TRBV20-1 | CSARDPARGRSYEQYF
TRBJ2-3 | TRBV12-5 | CASALGRAGTDTQYF
TRBJ2-5 | TRBV12-3/TRBV12-4 | CASSRRGETQYF
TRBJ1-4 | TRBV7-3 | CASSPKQGGTGDEKLFF
TRBJ2-5 | TRBV6-5 | CASSSQGSGLQETQYF
TRBJ1-1 | TRBV7-2 | CASRGRLNTEAFF
TRBJ2-3 | TRBV5-5 | CASSRQVADTQYF
TRBJ1-1 | TRBV7-2 | CASSLALGLTEAFF
TRBJ1-1 | TRBV4-1 | CASSQEIGGPNTEAFF
TRBJ1-5 | TRBV12-3/TRBV12-4 | CASSFTADQPQHF
TRBJ1-6 | TRBV6-5 | CASSFEPQGSAPLHF
TRBJ2-5 | TRBV7-8 | CASSFIARGDSGYF
TRBJ2-1 | TRBV7-3 | CASSSPGGDLPNEQFF
TRBJ2-5 | TRBV28 | CASFRTSGRWDQETQYF
TRBJ1-1 | TRBV6-2/TRBV6-3 | CASSFGQPGGAFF
TRBJ1-6 | TRBV5-8 | CASSLVIQGDSPLHF
TRBJ2-3 | TRBV10-3 | CAISVGQATDTQYF
TRBJ1-2 | TRBV28 | CASSFDQGSGLSYTF
TRBJ2-7 | TRBV7-8 | CASSLGPSWGSGYEQYF
TRBJ2-7 | TRBV6-1 | CAGGPTGSYEQYF
TRBJ2-3 | TRBV5-4 | CASSSIAGGPPDTQYF
TRBJ2-7 | TRBV19 | CASSNQNTLYEQYF
TRBJ2-4 | TRBV12-3/TRBV12-4 | CASSSDPPGAKNIQYF
TRBJ1-4 | TRBV9 | CASSPGLISEKLFF
TRBJ2-1 | TRBV29-1 | CSYDFRDEQFF
TRBJ2-5 | TRBV29-1 | CSVARDRGSQETQYF
TRBJ2-1 | TRBV29-1 | CSVHLGYAEQFF
TRBJ2-5 | TRBV12-3/TRBV12-4 | CASKPPGGAQETQYF
TRBJ2-1 | TRBV4-3 | CASSQGWASGYNEQFF
TRBJ1-3 | TRBV20-1 | CSGLANSGNTIYF
TRBJ2-1 | TRBV5-1 | CASSHTSGSPNEQFF
TRBJ2-7 | TRBV27 | CASSFVSGSYEQYF
TRBJ2-1 | TRBV29-1 | CSVDLVTSGPYNEQFF
TRBJ2-5 | TRBV13 | CASSTGDVGETQYF
TRBJ1-6 | TRBV20-1 | CSARPPGVSYNSPLHF
TRBJ2-7 | TRBV7-9 | CASSSLDYEQYF
TRBJ2-6 | TRBV27 | CASSSHSGGANVLTF
TRBJ2-1 | TRBV10-3 | CAIKPGTSGYNEQFF
TRBJ2-5 | TRBV20-1 | CSARGGGTSRETQYF
TRBJ2-1 | TRBV7-8 | CASSSVRGPSYNEQFF
TRBJ2-1 | TRBV4-1 | CASSQTGTLKLYNEQFF
TRBJ1-4 | TRBV12-3/TRBV12-4 | CASSFSQGAITLFF
TRBJ1-4 | TRBV20-1 | CSASPRAGRPATNEKLFF
TRBJ1-4 | TRBV12-3/TRBV12-4 | CASSFSEKLFF
TRBJ2-5 | TRBV29-1 | CSGSNAKSETQYF
TRBJ2-5 | TRBV4-1 | CASSQFGIQETQYF
TRBJ2-7 | TRBV30 | CAWSSGSSYEQYF
TRBJ2-4 | TRBV11-2 | CASSLQLMERNIQYF
TRBJ2-3 | TRBV9 | CASSVLAGGTDTQYF